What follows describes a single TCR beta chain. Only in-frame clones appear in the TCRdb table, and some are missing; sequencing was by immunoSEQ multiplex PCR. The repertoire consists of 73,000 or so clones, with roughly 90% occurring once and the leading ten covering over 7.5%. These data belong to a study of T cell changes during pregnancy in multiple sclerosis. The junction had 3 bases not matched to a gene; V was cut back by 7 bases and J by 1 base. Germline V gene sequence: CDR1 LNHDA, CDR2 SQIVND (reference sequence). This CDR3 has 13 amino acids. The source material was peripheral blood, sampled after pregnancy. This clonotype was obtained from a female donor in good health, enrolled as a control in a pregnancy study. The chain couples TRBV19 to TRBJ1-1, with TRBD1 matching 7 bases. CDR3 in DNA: TGTGCCAGTACCCGGACAGGGAACACTGAAGCTTTCTTT. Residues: CASTRTGNTEAFF.